The present TCR beta chain was sequenced within a study of early T cells in non-severe SARS-CoV-2 infection. Study-level results: VDJdb matches were skewed toward anti-spike CD8 T cell responses.

V was pared by 6 bases and J by 1 base, with 12 bases between. Germline V gene sequence: CDR1 DFQATT, CDR2 SNEGSKA (reference sequence). The CDR3 spans 13 residues. As for this clonotype: Its matching antigen is unknown.

TCRdb itself ran the 5' RACE reads through MiXCR, one entry per CDR3 protein. Of fewer than 65,000 distinct CDR3 sequences listed, roughly an eighth are singletons. This sequence originates from an adult who was a healthcare worker with PCR-confirmed SARS-CoV-2 infection or an uninfected control (not recorded which). The genes are TRBV20-1 and TRBJ1-1, with D possibly being TRBD1 (6 bases). The specimen sequenced was whole blood. CDR3 coding DNA: TGCAGTGCAAACCGGGACACGAACACTGAAGCTTTCTTT. Its protein is CSANRDTNTEAFF.